A few counts support the clone carrying this T cell receptor beta chain. Antigen: not known. The data originate from a study of T cells in Graves' hyperthyroidism and ophthalmopathy. Study summary: Peripheral blood sampling occurred at initial diagnosis, before any treatment. General study findings and limits: Among clonotypes expanded in thyroid above 0.001, most were also found in blood.

The CDR3 loop spans 14 amino acids. Germline V gene sequence: CDR1 MNHNS, CDR2 SASEGT. V was clipped by 5 bases and J by 2 bases; unmatched bases: 3. Uncontrolled infection, other autoimmune disease, pregnancy or lactation barred patients from enrollment. The CDR3 regions of TCR beta were amplified from RNA transcripts. In the first-round RT-PCR of the TCR CDR3, the HTBI primer set was used. MiXCR was run by TCRdb on the multiplex PCR reads, yielding one entry per CDR3 protein. The sample has a few hundred thousand distinct CDR3 sequences; about 18% are singletons. The material sequenced was blood. The TCR sequence derives from a man aged 18 to 35 with Graves' ophthalmopathy. The gene calls are TRBV6-1 and TRBJ2-3; 8 nucleotides align to TRBD1. CDR3 in amino acids: CASSRTGLTDTQYF. In nucleotides, the CDR3 is TGTGCCAGCAGTAGGACAGGGCTCACAGATACGCAGTATTTT.